Below are 30 T cell receptor beta chains sequenced from a single sample in a study of blood T cell repertoires in COVID-19. Sequenced by immunoSEQ multiplex PCR; TCRdb stores in-frame clones only, minus some. The table includes fewer than 250,000 clones, roughly 82% detected once. The sequencing input was peripheral blood. These receptors were taken from an older woman with COVID-19, enrolled during active disease.

The rearrangement joins TRBV28 to TRBJ1-2; D gene uncertain. This CDR3 is 14 amino acids long. Trimming shortened V by 3 bases and J by 4 bases, and 12 bases separated the two germline ends. Looked up from germline, CDR1 is MDHEN and CDR2 is SYDVKM. CDR3 protein: CASSLSRSSYGYTF. The CDR3 DNA follows: TGTGCCAGCAGTTTGAGTAGGTCTAGCTATGGCTACACCTTC.

The V gene is TRBV28, the J gene TRBJ2-7, with D possibly matching TRBD1 (6 bases). Trimming took 6 bases from V and 0 from J, leaving 12 bases between them. This CDR3 has 14 amino acids. Per germline, CDR1 MDHEN and CDR2 SYDVKM. For the CDR3, the DNA is TGTGCCAGCAGGGGACACTCTAGCTCCTACGAGCAGTACGTC. Encoded protein: CASRGHSSSYEQYV.

The chain links TRBV23-1 to TRBJ1-3, with 7 bases that match TRBD1. TRBV23-1 is reported as an ORF; its role is uncertain. This CDR3 contains 18 residues. With V trimmed by 3 bases and J by 4 bases, 15 bases remained unmatched. The CDR3, as DNA: TGCGCCAGCAGTCATACCGACAGGGAGGTATTCGGAGGAAACACCATATATTTT. This translates into CASSHTDREVFGGNTIYF.

The chain recombines TRBV3-1 (or the pseudogene TRBV3-2) with TRBJ1-2, with D uncertain. The germline V and J ends were trimmed by 2 bases and 3 bases, with 10 bases remaining between them. CDR3 length equals 14 residues. Looked up from germline, CDR1 is LGHDT and CDR2 is YNNKEL (reference sequence). The CDR3 sequence: CASSQYSGHYGYTF. The CDR3 region has the DNA TGTGCCAGCAGCCAATACTCAGGCCACTATGGCTACACCTTC.

The chain uses TRBV6-5 and TRBJ2-7; D possibly corresponds to TRBD1 (6 bases). The V end lost 11 bases, the J end lost 5 bases, and 22 bases lay between the germline ends. Per the germline V gene, CDR1 is MNHEY and CDR2 is SVGAGI. This CDR3 is built from 14 residues. The CDR3 here is CAALYGRGPHEQYF. The CDR3 coding sequence is TGTGCCGCCCTCTACGGCAGGGGTCCCCACGAGCAGTACTTC.

This clone was recorded many times. J is TRBJ1-5 and V is TRBV7-8, with D perhaps matching TRBD1 (6 bases). CDR1 and CDR2 (germline): SGHVS, FQNEAQ. Between the trimmed V and J ends, which lost 1 base and 5 bases, there was a span of 12 bases. The CDR3 covers 15 residues. CDR3 nucleotides: TGTGCCAGCAGCTTAGTGCAGGGGTGGGATCAGCCCCAGCATTTT. The encoded protein is CASSLVQGWDQPQHF.

CDR3 in DNA: TGCAGCGTGCCCCTAGTCCCAGCGAGTATTCTTCAGCCCCAGCATTTT. This translates into CSVPLVPASILQPQHF. The chain links TRBV29-1 to TRBJ1-5, with D uncertain. Trimming cost V 6 bases and J 6 bases, with 24 bases left between them. The V gene's germline CDR1 is SQVTM and CDR2 ANQGSEA. The CDR3 totals 16 residues.

This clone appeared once. V and J are TRBV11-2 and TRBJ1-1; D not resolved. The CDR3 consists of 13 residues. Deletions cut 0 bases from V and 2 bases from J, with 4 bases between. Germline loops: CDR1 SGHAT, CDR2 FQNNGV. The CDR3 sequence is CASSLERNTEAFF. The CDR3 nucleotides are TGTGCCAGCAGCTTAGAGAGAAACACTGAAGCTTTCTTT.

This clone was counted between two and nine times. The V call is TRBV9, the J call TRBJ2-3; TRBD2 matches 7 bases. This CDR3 spans 13 amino acids. Germline CDR1 and CDR2: SGDLS and YYNGEE. Losses at the gene ends were 3 bases for V and 4 bases for J; bases not matched to a gene: 2. The CDR3 bases are TGTGCCAGCAGCGCTCTAGCGGCAGATACGCAGTATTTT. Its protein is CASSALAADTQYF.

This clone was counted only a few times. This chain uses TRBV7-3 with TRBJ2-2, with a possible D match to TRBD1 (6 bases). This CDR3 comprises 15 residues. The V end was cut by 0 bases, the J end by 1 base, with 6 bases between. Germline CDR1 is SGHTA and CDR2 is FQGTGA. The CDR3 loop reads CASSLTGGNTGELFF. The CDR3 nucleotides read TGTGCCAGCAGCTTAACAGGGGGGAACACCGGGGAGCTGTTTTTT.

This rearrangement joins TRBV19 to TRBJ1-4, with a weak D call TRBD1 (5 bases). There are 13 residues in the CDR3. The V end lost 3 bases, the J end lost 5 bases, and 7 bases lay between the germline ends. The germline V gene encodes CDR1 LNHDA and CDR2 SQIVND (reference sequence). The CDR3 coding sequence is TGTGCCAGTAGTATCCAGGGCAATGAAAAACTGTTTTTT. This gives the protein CASSIQGNEKLFF.

This clone turned up a few times. This rearrangement joins TRBV5-1 to TRBJ2-1, with 11 bases matching TRBD2. This CDR3 has 15 amino acids. The germline V gene has CDR1 SGHRS and CDR2 YFSETQ. Unmatched junction bases numbered 5, after V lost 0 bases and J lost 9 bases. The CDR3 nucleotides read TGCGCCAGCAGCTTGGCTGGGCTAGCGGGGGGTGAGCAGTTCTTC. It translates to CASSLAGLAGGEQFF.

The chain combines TRBV6-6 with TRBJ1-2; D may be TRBD1 (6 bases). The length of the CDR3 is 13 residues. Trimming left V 6 bases short and J 6 bases short, with 14 bases between. Per the germline V gene, CDR1 is MNHNY and CDR2 is SVGAGI (reference sequence). CDR3 in amino acids: CASRAGAVNGYTF. CDR3 DNA: TGTGCCAGCAGGGCAGGGGCGGTTAATGGCTACACCTTC.

The V and J genes are TRBV11-2 and TRBJ2-3, with TRBD2 as a possible D gene (6 bases). The germline gives CDR1 SGHAT, CDR2 FQNNGV. CDR3 length: 14 amino acids. V shed 3 bases and J shed 3 bases, with 10 bases lying between them. The CDR3 DNA is TGTGCCAGCAGCTTTGATAGCGGAACAGATACGCAGTATTTT. This sequence encodes CASSFDSGTDTQYF. Full variable domain (missing parts from reference TRBV11-2 and TRBJ2-3): EAGVAQSPRYKIIEKRQSVAFWCNPISGHATLYWYQQILGQGPKLLIQFQNNGVVDDSQLPKDRFSAERLKGVDSTLKIQPAKLEDSAVYLCASSFDSGTDTQYFGPGTRLTVL.

This chain connects TRBV6-1 to TRBJ2-7; TRBD1 agrees at 7 bases. Germline loops: CDR1 MNHNS, CDR2 SASEGT. CDR3 length: 15 residues. After removal of 2 bases from V and 1 base from J, the junction contained 5 bases not matched to a gene. As DNA, the CDR3 is TGTGCCAGCAGTGAAATAGGGGGCCCATCCTACGAGCAGTACTTC. This gives the protein CASSEIGGPSYEQYF.

This chain links TRBV28 with TRBJ1-6, with D possibly being TRBD1 (6 bases). This CDR3 is built from 16 residues. The V gene lost 5 bases and the J gene lost 10 bases, with 21 bases spanning the gap. Germline loops: CDR1 MDHEN, CDR2 SYDVKM. CDR3 loop: CASSPLQGTFHSPLHF. The CDR3 DNA sequence: TGTGCCAGCAGTCCCCTCCAGGGGACGTTTCACTCACCCCTCCACTTT.

This clone was seen a single time. The chain links TRBV7-9 to TRBJ1-3; TRBD1 aligns across 7 bases. V was clipped by 5 bases and J by 0 bases; unmatched bases: 10. Per the germline V gene, CDR1 is SEHNR and CDR2 is FQNEAQ (reference sequence). CDR3 length: 17 amino acids. The CDR3 loop reads CASSPLQGGRSGNTIYF. CDR3 DNA: TGTGCCAGCAGCCCACTCCAGGGGGGACGCTCTGGAAACACCATATATTTT.

The genes are TRBV7-3 and TRBJ1-6; 8 bases agree with TRBD1. The ends lost 5 bases at V and 9 bases at J; junction bases unmatched: 12. The germline gives CDR1 SGHTA, CDR2 FQGTGA. The CDR3 runs 16 residues. Here the CDR3 reads CASSPGGPDLGSPLHF. CDR3 sequence (DNA): TGTGCCAGCAGCCCAGGGGGCCCGGACCTGGGTTCACCCCTCCACTTT. Full variable domain (missing parts from reference TRBV7-3 and TRBJ1-6): GAGVSQTPSNKVTEKGKYVELRCDPISGHTALYWYRQSLGQGPEFLIYFQGTGAADDSGLPNDRFFAVRPEGSVSTLKIQRTERGDSAVYLCASSPGGPDLGSPLHFGNGTRLTVT.

This clone has a handful of counts. The chain couples TRBV28 to TRBJ1-5, with D tentatively TRBD1 (5 bases). The V and J ends lost 5 bases and 11 bases respectively, with 19 bases between them. The CDR3 has 14 residues. Germline V CDR1 and CDR2: MDHEN, SYDVKM. This CDR3 reads CASSLGGGSRTQHF. Here the CDR3 DNA reads TGTGCCAGCAGTCTAGGCGGGGGAAGTAGGACCCAGCATTTT.

The chain carries TRBV5-4 and TRBJ1-2; TRBD1 agrees at 7 bases. CDR1 SGHNT and CDR2 YYREEE come from the germline V gene (reference sequence). The CDR3 spans 15 residues. V was pared by 4 bases and J by 0 bases, with 6 bases of the junction left unmatched. CDR3 protein: CASSLGTAANYGYTF. The DNA for the CDR3 is TGTGCCAGCAGCCTAGGGACAGCAGCTAACTATGGCTACACCTTC.

This rearrangement joins TRBV4-2 to TRBJ1-2; D is unresolved. This CDR3 has 16 residues. V was cut by 1 base and J by 4 bases, with 16 bases left in between. In germline, CDR1 is LGHNA, CDR2 YNFKEQ. DNA for the CDR3: TGTGCCAGCAGCCAAGCTGTTTCTAGTGAACCCTATGGCTACACCTTC. This translates into CASSQAVSSEPYGYTF.

The chain links TRBV5-1 to TRBJ2-5, with D possibly being TRBD1 (5 bases). From germline, CDR1 is SGHRS and CDR2 YFSETQ. Trimming took 1 base from V and 1 from J, leaving 11 bases between them. The CDR3 sequence is 15 residues long. In DNA form, the CDR3 reads TGCGCCAGCAGCTTGCAAAGGGGTCCCCAAGAGACCCAGTACTTC. The encoded protein is CASSLQRGPQETQYF.

J is TRBJ2-3 and V is TRBV19; possible D gene TRBD2, 5 bases. The germline gives CDR1 LNHDA, CDR2 SQIVND (reference sequence). This CDR3 has 14 amino acids. Trimming left V 4 bases short and J 4 bases short, with 12 bases between. CDR3 loop: CASSNPGRPDTQYF. CDR3 sequence (DNA): TGTGCCAGTAGTAACCCGGGAAGGCCAGATACGCAGTATTTT.

This clone was recorded only once. J is TRBJ1-1 and V is TRBV5-6; TRBD1 matches at 9 bases. The CDR3 contains 15 residues. The germline gives CDR1 SGHDT, CDR2 YYEEEE. With 3 bases clipped from V and 1 base from J, the junction kept 4 bases outside the gene matches. This chain's CDR3 is CASSWRDRANTEAFF. Written as DNA, the CDR3 is TGTGCCAGCAGCTGGAGGGACAGGGCGAACACTGAAGCTTTCTTT.

The rearrangement joins TRBV7-2 to TRBJ2-1; D uncertain. The germline V gene encodes CDR1 SGHTA and CDR2 FQGNSA. The germline V and J ends were trimmed by 5 bases and 7 bases, with 6 bases remaining between them. The CDR3 totals 11 residues. This chain's CDR3 is CASSPQNEQFF. CDR3 DNA sequence: TGTGCCAGCAGCCCCCAAAATGAGCAGTTCTTC. Full variable domain (outside the CDR3, taken from reference TRBV7-2 and TRBJ2-1): GAGVSQSPSNKVTEKGKDVELRCDPISGHTALYWYRQSLGQGLEFLIYFQGNSAPDKSGLPSDRFSAERTGGSVSTLTIQRTQQEDSAVYLCASSPQNEQFFGPGTRLTVL.

V gene TRBV5-6 combines with J gene TRBJ2-5; 9 positions agree with TRBD2. From germline, CDR1 is SGHDT and CDR2 YYEEEE. The CDR3 length is 16 residues. J gave up 3 bases and V 3 bases, and 9 bases lay outside the gene matches. CDR3 nucleotide sequence: TGTGCCAGCAGCTGGGGGTTAGCGGGAGAGGAAGAGACCCAGTACTTC. Translation gives CASSWGLAGEEETQYF.

The CDR3 DNA is TGTGCCAGCAGTGTTTCAGGGGTATATTATGGCTACACCTTC. Residues: CASSVSGVYYGYTF. The gene calls are TRBV28 and TRBJ1-2, with a tentative D call TRBD1 (6 bases). V lost 5 bases to trimming and J lost 5 bases, with 15 bases between them. This CDR3 region has 14 residues. Germline values: CDR1 MDHEN, CDR2 SYDVKM.

The CDR3 DNA reads as TGCGCCAGCAGCTTACGGACTAGCGGGAGGGCCTTAGGTGAGCAGTTCTTC. Its translation is CASSLRTSGRALGEQFF. The V call is TRBV5-1, the J call TRBJ2-1, with 15 nucleotides matching TRBD2. The CDR3 totals 17 residues. Germline-derived CDR1 and CDR2 are SGHRS and YFSETQ. V dropped 2 bases and J dropped 9; count of bases not matched to a gene: 9.

This clone has just one count. The rearrangement joins TRBV3-1 (or the pseudogene TRBV3-2) to TRBJ1-2; D unresolved. Germline CDR1 is LGHDT and CDR2 is YNNKEL (reference sequence). The CDR3 length is 14 residues. V shed 4 bases and J shed 6 bases, with 15 bases lying between them. CDR3 sequence: CASSRARRPHGYTF. In nucleotides, the CDR3 is TGTGCCAGCAGCCGGGCCCGGCGTCCCCATGGCTACACCTTC.

This clone was observed a few times. The rearrangement uses TRBV7-8 and TRBJ1-2; D gene uncertain. The CDR3 extends over 13 amino acids. V was shortened by 5 bases and J by 3 bases, with 10 bases between the two germline ends. Germline CDR1 reads SGHVS; CDR2 reads FQNEAQ. The CDR3 region has the DNA TGTGCCAGCAGCAAGACCCGGGACTATGGCTACACCTTC. This codes for CASSKTRDYGYTF.